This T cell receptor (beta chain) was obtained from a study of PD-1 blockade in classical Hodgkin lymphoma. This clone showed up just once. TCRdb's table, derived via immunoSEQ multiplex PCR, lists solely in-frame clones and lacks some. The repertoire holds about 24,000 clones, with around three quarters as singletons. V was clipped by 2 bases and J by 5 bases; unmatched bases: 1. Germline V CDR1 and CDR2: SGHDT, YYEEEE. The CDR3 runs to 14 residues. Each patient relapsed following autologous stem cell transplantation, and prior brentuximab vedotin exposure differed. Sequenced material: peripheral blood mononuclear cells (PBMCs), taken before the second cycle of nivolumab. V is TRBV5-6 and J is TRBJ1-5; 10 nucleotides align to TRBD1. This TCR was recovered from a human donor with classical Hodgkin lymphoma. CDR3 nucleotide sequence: TGTGCCAGCAGCTTCGGGACAGGGGATCAGCCCCAGCATTTT. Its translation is CASSFGTGDQPQHF. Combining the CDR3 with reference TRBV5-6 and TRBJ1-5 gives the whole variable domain DAGVTQSPTHLIKTRGQQVTLRCSPKSGHDTVSWYQQALGQGPQFIFQYYEEEERQRGNFPDRFSGHQFPNYSSELNVNALLLGDSALYLCASSFGTGDQPQHFGDGTRLSIL.